These 2 T cell receptor beta chains were sequenced from one sample in a study of blood T cells in healthy people across ages. A sample-barcoded 5' primer and a J-beta primer mix were used in a second PCR of about 7 to 12 cycles. MiXCR was run by TCRdb on the 5' RACE reads, yielding one entry per CDR3 protein. The sample has 650,000 to 800,000 distinct CDR3 sequences, roughly half seen once. Sample: blood. The receptor set was obtained from a woman over 75 in good health.

Only one count was recorded for this clonotype. A much larger clone lies one base from this, so it may be a read error. This chain links TRBV6-1 with TRBJ2-5; the match to TRBD1 covers 7 bases. CDR1 and CDR2 from the germline V gene are MNHNS and SASEGT. The CDR3 is made up of 15 amino acids. This CDR3 is CVSSLGQVGRETQYF. Here the CDR3 DNA reads TGTGTCAGCAGTCTAGGACAGGTTGGAAGGGAGACCCAGTACTTC.

There are many counts of this clonotype. V and J are TRBV4-1 and TRBJ2-3, with 9 bases aligning to TRBD1. J was trimmed by 4 bases and V by 3 bases; bases with no gene match: 8. This CDR3 has 16 residues. CDR1 and CDR2 (germline): MGHRA, YSYEKL. CDR3 region: CASSQLTGGGSDTQYF. The CDR3 DNA sequence: TGCGCCAGCAGCCAGTTGACAGGGGGTGGTTCAGATACGCAGTATTTT.